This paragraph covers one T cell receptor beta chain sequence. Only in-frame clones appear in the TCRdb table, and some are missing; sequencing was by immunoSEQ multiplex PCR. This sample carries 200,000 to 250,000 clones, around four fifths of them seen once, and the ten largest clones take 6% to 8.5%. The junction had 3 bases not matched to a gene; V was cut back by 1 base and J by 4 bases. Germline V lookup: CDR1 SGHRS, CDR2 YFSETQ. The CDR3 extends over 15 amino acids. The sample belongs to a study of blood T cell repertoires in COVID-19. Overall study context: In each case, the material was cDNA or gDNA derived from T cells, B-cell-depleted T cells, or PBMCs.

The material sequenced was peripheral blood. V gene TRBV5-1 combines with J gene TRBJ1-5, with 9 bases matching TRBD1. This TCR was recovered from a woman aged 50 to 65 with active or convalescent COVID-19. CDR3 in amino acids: CASSLTGGANQPQHF. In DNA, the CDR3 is TGCGCCAGCAGCTTGACAGGGGGCGCGAATCAGCCCCAGCATTTT.